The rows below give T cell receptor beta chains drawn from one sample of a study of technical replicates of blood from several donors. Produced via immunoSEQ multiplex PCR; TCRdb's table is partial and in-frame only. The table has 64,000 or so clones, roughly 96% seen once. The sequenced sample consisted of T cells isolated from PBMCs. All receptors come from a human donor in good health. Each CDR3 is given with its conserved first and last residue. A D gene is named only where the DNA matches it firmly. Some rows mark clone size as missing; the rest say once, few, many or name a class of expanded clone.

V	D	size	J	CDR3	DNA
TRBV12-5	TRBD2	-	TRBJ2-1	CASVGGGTMSSYNEQFF	TGTGCTAGTGTCGGGGGGGGGACCATGAGCTCCTACAATGAGCAGTTCTTC
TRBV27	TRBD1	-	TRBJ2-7	CASQVRTGGGRVYF	TGTGCCAGTCAAGTCAGGACAGGGGGTGGAAGGGTGTACTTC
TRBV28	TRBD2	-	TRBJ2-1	CASTGFHGGSVHEQFF	TGTGCCAGCACGGGGTTTCATGGCGGGAGTGTACATGAGCAGTTCTTC
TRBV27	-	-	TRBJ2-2	CASSWRDRANTGELFF	TGTGCCAGCAGTTGGAGGGATAGGGCGAACACCGGGGAGCTGTTTTTT
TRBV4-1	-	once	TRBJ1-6	CASSQGGGAGDSPLHF	TGCGCCAGCAGCCAAGGTGGAGGAGCGGGCGATTCACCCCTCCACTTT
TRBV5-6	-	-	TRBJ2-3	CASSEASGERADTQYF	TGTGCCAGCAGCGAGGCCAGCGGTGAACGGGCAGATACGCAGTATTTT
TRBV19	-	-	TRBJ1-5	CASSAQGREPQHF	TGTGCCAGTAGTGCGCAGGGGCGAGAGCCCCAGCATTTT
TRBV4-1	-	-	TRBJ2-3	CASSHPRTASTDTQYF	TGCGCCAGCAGCCATCCTAGGACAGCAAGCACAGATACGCAGTATTTT
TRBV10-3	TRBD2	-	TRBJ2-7	CAISGVLAGVAF	TGTGCCATCAGTGGTGTACTAGCGGGAGTAGCCTTC
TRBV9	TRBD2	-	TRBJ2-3	CASSQSGATDTQYF	TGTGCCAGCAGTCAAAGCGGGGCTACAGATACGCAGTATTTT
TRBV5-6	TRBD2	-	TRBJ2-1	CASSSWTSGYNEQFF	TGTGCCAGCAGCTCCTGGACTAGCGGATACAATGAGCAGTTCTTC
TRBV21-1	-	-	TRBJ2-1	CASTGTVLSGGSNEQFF	TGTGCCAGTACCGGGACAGTTCTAAGCGGGGGGTCTAATGAGCAGTTCTTC
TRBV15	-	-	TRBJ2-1	CATSRAGTQNEQFF	TGTGCCACCAGCAGAGCCGGGACACAAAATGAGCAGTTCTTC
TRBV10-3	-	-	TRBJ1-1	CAISDPDENTEAFF	TGTGCCATCAGTGACCCAGATGAGAACACTGAAGCTTTCTTT
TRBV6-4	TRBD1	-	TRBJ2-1	CASSDSGTEKFF	TGTGCCAGCAGTGACTCCGGGACAGAGAAGTTCTTC
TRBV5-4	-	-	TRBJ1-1	CASSLSNQIFAFF	TGTGCCAGCAGCTTGTCAAATCAGATCTTTGCTTTCTTT
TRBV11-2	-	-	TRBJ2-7	CASSLGTATYEQYF	TGTGCCAGCAGCTTAGGGACAGCTACCTACGAGCAGTACTTC
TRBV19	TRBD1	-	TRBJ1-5	CASSTGQGNQPQHF	TGTGCCAGTAGTACGGGACAGGGCAATCAGCCCCAGCATTTT
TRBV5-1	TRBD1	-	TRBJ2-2	CASSHNTGTGATGELFF	TGCGCCAGCAGCCATAATACCGGGACAGGGGCAACCGGGGAGCTGTTTTTT
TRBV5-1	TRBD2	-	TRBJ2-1	CASSAGLAGEIYNEQFF	TGCGCCAGCAGCGCGGGACTAGCGGGGGAGATATACAATGAGCAGTTCTTC
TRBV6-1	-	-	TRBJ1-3	CASSFIPAGNTIYF	TGTGCCAGCAGTTTTATTCCAGCTGGAAACACCATATATTTT
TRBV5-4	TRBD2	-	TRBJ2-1	CASSLQIAGGLNEQFF	TGTGCCAGCAGCTTGCAAATAGCGGGGGGTCTGAATGAGCAGTTCTTC
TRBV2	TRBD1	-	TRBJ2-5	CASSDGWTGEGETQYF	TGTGCCAGCAGTGACGGGTGGACAGGGGAAGGAGAGACCCAGTACTTC
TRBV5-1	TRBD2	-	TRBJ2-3	CASSEFRASGGRTDTQYF	TGCGCCAGCAGCGAATTCAGGGCTAGCGGGGGGCGCACAGATACGCAGTATTTT
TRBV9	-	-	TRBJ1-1	CASSPQQGGNTEAFF	TGTGCCAGCAGCCCTCAACAGGGTGGGAACACTGAAGCTTTCTTT
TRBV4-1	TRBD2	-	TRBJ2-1	CASSQDRGTSGGQYNEQFF	TGCGCCAGCAGCCAAGATAGGGGGACTAGCGGGGGCCAATACAATGAGCAGTTCTTC
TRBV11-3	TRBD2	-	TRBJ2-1	CASSYKGLAGGNEQFF	TGTGCCAGCAGTTACAAGGGACTAGCGGGAGGTAATGAGCAGTTCTTC
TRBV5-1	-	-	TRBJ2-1	CASSSPGLGYNEQFF	TGCGCCAGCAGCTCACCGGGACTGGGATACAATGAGCAGTTCTTC
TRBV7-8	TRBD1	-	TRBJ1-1	CASSHRTGENTEAFF	TGTGCCAGCAGTCACCGGACAGGGGAGAACACTGAAGCTTTCTTT
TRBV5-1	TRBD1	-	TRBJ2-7	CASSLQPTGQPYEQYF	TGCGCCAGCAGCTTGCAGCCTACGGGACAGCCCTACGAGCAGTACTTC
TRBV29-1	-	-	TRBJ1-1	CSVEQNTDTEAFF	TGCAGCGTTGAACAAAACACCGACACTGAAGCTTTCTTT
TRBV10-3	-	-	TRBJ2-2	CAISDRGNTGELFF	TGTGCCATCAGTGACAGGGGGAACACCGGGGAGCTGTTTTTT
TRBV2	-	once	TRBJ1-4	CASSDSGVGNEKLFF	TGTGCCAGCAGTGATTCGGGGGTCGGTAATGAAAAACTGTTTTTT
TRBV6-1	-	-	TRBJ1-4	CASSEREGGSTNEKLFF	TGTGCCAGCAGTGAAAGGGAGGGAGGGTCAACTAATGAAAAACTGTTTTTT
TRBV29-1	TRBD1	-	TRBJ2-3	CSVETGSGTDTQYF	TGCAGCGTTGAGACAGGGTCGGGCACAGATACGCAGTATTTT
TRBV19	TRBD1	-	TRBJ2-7	CASSISGTGDRYEQYF	TGTGCCAGTAGTATCTCCGGGACAGGGGATCGCTACGAGCAGTACTTC
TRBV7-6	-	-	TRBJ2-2	CASSRSRQGSGTGELFF	TGTGCCAGCAGTCGAAGCCGACAGGGTAGCGGCACCGGGGAGCTGTTTTTT
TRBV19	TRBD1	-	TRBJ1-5	CASSTSVGQGAHSNQPQHF	TGTGCCAGTAGTACCTCTGTCGGGCAGGGGGCACATAGCAATCAGCCCCAGCATTTT
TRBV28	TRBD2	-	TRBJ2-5	CASRGTAGGETQYF	TGTGCCAGCAGAGGGACAGCGGGAGGGGAGACCCAGTACTTC
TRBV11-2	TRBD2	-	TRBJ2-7	CASSLGLAGDLPYYEQYF	TGTGCCAGCAGCTTGGGTTTAGCGGGAGATCTTCCCTACTACGAGCAGTACTTC
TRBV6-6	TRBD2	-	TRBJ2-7	CASSAGLAVYEQYF	TGTGCCAGCAGTGCCGGACTAGCCGTGTACGAGCAGTACTTC
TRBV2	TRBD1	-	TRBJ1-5	CASSERDSQPQHF	TGTGCCAGCAGTGAACGGGACAGTCAGCCCCAGCATTTT
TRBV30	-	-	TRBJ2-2	CAWSVEILNTGELFF	TGTGCCTGGAGTGTAGAAATACTAAACACCGGGGAGCTGTTTTTT
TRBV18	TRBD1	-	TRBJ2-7	CASSPRTGTGHNEQYF	TGTGCCAGCTCACCACGCACCGGGACAGGTCACAACGAGCAGTACTTC
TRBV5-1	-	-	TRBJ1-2	CASSLEAGANYGYTF	TGCGCCAGCAGCTTGGAGGCAGGTGCTAACTATGGCTACACCTTC
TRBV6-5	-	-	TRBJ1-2	CASRPPGSLYGYTF	TGTGCCAGCAGACCCCCAGGCAGCCTCTATGGCTACACCTTC
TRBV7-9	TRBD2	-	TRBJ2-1	CASSSTLLAGANNEQFF	TGTGCCAGCAGCTCGACGCTACTAGCGGGAGCTAACAATGAGCAGTTCTTC
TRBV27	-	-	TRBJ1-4	CASSSGVWSEKLFF	TGTGCCAGCAGTTCAGGGGTCTGGAGTGAAAAACTGTTTTTT
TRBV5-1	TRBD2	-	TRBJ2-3	CASSLAEGGRLDTQYF	TGCGCCAGCAGCTTGGCTGAGGGCGGGAGGTTAGATACGCAGTATTTT
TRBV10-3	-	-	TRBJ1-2	CAISPGEAPGYTF	TGTGCCATCAGCCCCGGGGAAGCCCCTGGCTACACCTTC
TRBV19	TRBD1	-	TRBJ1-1	CASSITGGTEAFF	TGTGCCAGTAGTATTACAGGGGGCACTGAAGCTTTCTTT
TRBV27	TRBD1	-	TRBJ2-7	CASSLSPDRGHEQYF	TGTGCCAGCAGTTTATCCCCGGACAGGGGCCACGAGCAGTACTTC
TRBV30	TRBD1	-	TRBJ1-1	CAWSVRRTTGGTVNTEAFF	TGTGCCTGGAGTGTACGCCGAACAACAGGGGGCACGGTGAACACTGAAGCTTTCTTT